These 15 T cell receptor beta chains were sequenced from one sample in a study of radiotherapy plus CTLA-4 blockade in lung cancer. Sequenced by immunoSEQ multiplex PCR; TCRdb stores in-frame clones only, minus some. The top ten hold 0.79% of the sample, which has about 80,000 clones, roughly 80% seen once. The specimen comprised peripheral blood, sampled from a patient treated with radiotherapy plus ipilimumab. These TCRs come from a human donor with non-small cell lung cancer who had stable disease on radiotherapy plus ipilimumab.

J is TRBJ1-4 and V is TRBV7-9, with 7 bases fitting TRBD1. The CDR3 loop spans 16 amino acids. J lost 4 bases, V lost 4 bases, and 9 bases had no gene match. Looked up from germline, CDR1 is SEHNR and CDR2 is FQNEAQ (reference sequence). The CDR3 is CASSSGKTGLNEKLFF. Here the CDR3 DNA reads TGTGCCAGCAGCTCGGGCAAGACAGGGCTTAATGAAAAACTGTTTTTT. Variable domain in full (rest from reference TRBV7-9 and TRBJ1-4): DTGVSQNPRHKITKRGQNVTFRCDPISEHNRLYWYRQTLGQGPEFLTYFQNEAQLEKSRLLSDRFSAERPKGSFSTLEIQRTEQGDSAMYLCASSSGKTGLNEKLFFGSGTQLSVL.

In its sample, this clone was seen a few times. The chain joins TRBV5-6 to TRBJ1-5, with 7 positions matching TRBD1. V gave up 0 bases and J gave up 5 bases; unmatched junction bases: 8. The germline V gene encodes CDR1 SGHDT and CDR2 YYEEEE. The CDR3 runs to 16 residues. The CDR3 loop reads CASSLDDREGDQPQHF. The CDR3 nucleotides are TGTGCCAGCAGCTTGGACGACAGGGAAGGGGATCAGCCCCAGCATTTT.

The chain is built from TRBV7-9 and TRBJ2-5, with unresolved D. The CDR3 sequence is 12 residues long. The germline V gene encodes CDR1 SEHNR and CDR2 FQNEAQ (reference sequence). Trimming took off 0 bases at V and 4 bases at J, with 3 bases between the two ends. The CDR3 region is CASSLAPETQYF. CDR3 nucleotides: TGTGCCAGCAGCTTAGCCCCAGAGACCCAGTACTTC.

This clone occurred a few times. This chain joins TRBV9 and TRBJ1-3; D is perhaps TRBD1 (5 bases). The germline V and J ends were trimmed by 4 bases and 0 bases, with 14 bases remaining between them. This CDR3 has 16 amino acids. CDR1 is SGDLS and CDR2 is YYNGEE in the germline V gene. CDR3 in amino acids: CASSSSGTYSGNTIYF. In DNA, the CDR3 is TGTGCCAGCAGCAGCTCAGGGACCTACTCTGGAAACACCATATATTTT.

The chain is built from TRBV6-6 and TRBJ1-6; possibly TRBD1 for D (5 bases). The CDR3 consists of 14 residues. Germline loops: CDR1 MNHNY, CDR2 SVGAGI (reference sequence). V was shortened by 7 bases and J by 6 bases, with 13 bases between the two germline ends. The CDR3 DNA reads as TGTGCCAGCAAGGCGGGGGGGTCTAATTCACCCCTCCACTTT. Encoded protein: CASKAGGSNSPLHF.

The CDR3 here is CASSGLAGVETQYF. CDR3 nucleotide sequence: TGTGCCAGCTCAGGACTAGCGGGGGTTGAGACCCAGTACTTC. The V gene is TRBV18, the J gene TRBJ2-5; 13 nucleotides agree with TRBD2. The CDR3 runs to 14 residues. After removal of 5 bases from V and 5 bases from J, the junction contained 2 bases not matched to a gene. Per the germline V gene, CDR1 is KGHSH and CDR2 is LQKENI.

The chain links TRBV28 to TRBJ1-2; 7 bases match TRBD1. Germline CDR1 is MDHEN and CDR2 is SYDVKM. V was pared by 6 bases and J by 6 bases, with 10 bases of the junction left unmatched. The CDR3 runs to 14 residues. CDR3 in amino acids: CASSPTGLPNGYTF. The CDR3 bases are TGTGCCAGCAGCCCGACAGGGCTCCCCAATGGCTACACCTTC.

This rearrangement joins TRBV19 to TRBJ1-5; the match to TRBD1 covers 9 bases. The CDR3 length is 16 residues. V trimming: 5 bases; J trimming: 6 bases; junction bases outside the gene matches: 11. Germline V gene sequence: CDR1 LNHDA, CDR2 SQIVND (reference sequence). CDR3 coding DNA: TGTGCCAGTAGTTTACTACAGGGGGCAGGAGGTCAGCCCCAGCATTTT. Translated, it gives CASSLLQGAGGQPQHF.

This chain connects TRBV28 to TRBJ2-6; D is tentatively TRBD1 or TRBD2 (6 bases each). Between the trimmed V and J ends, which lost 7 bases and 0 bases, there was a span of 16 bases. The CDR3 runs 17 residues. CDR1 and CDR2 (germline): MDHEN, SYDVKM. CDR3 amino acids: CASTLGGRRSGANVLTF. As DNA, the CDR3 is TGTGCCAGCACCCTGGGGGGCAGACGCTCTGGGGCCAACGTCCTGACTTTC.

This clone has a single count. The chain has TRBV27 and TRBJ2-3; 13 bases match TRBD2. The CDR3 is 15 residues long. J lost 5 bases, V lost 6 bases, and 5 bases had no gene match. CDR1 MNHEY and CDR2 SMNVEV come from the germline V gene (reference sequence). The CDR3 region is CASRLAGGRGDTQYF. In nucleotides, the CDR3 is TGTGCCAGCAGACTAGCGGGGGGGCGGGGAGATACGCAGTATTTT.

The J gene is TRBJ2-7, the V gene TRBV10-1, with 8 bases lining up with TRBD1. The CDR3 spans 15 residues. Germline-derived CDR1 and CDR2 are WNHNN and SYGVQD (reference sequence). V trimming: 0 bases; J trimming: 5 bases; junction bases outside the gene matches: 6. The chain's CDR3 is CASSESDRGSDEQYF. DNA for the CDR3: TGCGCCAGCAGTGAGTCCGACAGGGGAAGCGACGAGCAGTACTTC.

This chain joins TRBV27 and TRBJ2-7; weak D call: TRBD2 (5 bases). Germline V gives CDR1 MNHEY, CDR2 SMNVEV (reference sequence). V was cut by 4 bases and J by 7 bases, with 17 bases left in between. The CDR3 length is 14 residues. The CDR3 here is CASSSWERREEQYF. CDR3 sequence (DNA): TGTGCCAGCAGTTCCTGGGAGAGACGGGAAGAGCAGTACTTC.

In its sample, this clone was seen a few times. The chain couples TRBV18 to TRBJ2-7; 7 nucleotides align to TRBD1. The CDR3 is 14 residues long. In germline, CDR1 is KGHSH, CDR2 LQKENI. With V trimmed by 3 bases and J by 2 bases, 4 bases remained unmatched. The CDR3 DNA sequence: TGTGCCAGCTCACCCCGACAGGGTGCCTACGAGCAGTACTTC. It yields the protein CASSPRQGAYEQYF. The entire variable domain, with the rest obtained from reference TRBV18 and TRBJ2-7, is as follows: NAGVMQNPRHLVRRRGQEARLRCSPMKGHSHVYWYRQLPEEGLKFMVYLQKENIIDESGMPKERFSAEFPKEGPSILRIQQVVRGDSAAYFCASSPRQGAYEQYFGPGTRLTVT.

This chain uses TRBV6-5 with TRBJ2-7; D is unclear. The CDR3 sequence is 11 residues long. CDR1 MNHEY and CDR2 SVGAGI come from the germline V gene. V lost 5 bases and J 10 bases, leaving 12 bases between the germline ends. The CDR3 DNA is TGTGCCAGCAGTGGAGTACGAGGCCAGTACTTC. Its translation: CASSGVRGQYF.

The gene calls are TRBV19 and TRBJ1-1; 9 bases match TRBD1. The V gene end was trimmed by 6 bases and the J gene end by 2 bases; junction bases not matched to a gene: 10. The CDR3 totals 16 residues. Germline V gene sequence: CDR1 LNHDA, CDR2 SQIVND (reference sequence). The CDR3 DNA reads TGTGCCAGTAGGACACCGGGACAGGGCATCAACACTGAAGCTTTCTTT. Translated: CASRTPGQGINTEAFF.